The clone carrying this T cell receptor (beta chain) occurred once. What it binds is unknown. These data come from a study of OX40 agonist ivuxolimab in advanced cancers. In the study overall: At doses from 0.01 to 10 mg/kg, patients were given intravenous ivuxolimab every 2 weeks.

The method was immunoSEQ multiplex PCR; TCRdb's version includes in-frame clones alone and lacks a portion of them. The sample holds about 34,000 clones; roughly 80% are singletons and the top ten take roughly 2.5%. Study-wide points: Expanded clones tended on average to be more numerous among CD8+ T cells than CD4+. In the 0.1-3.0 mg/kg groups, partial responders showed among the lowest expansion.

CDR1 is SGHTA, CDR2 FQGNSA, per germline. This CDR3 has 12 residues. The V end was cut by 6 bases, the J end by 8 bases, with 13 bases between. The sample was CD4+ or CD8+ T cells sorted from blood, taken in a trial of the OX40 agonist ivuxolimab. V is TRBV7-2 and J is TRBJ1-1; D is perhaps TRBD1 (6 bases). This sequence was found in an adult with an advanced solid tumor such as melanoma, head and neck, liver or kidney cancer. The CDR3, as DNA: TGTGCCAGCAGTTATCCAGGGGCGGAAGCTTTCTTT. Encoded protein: CASSYPGAEAFF.